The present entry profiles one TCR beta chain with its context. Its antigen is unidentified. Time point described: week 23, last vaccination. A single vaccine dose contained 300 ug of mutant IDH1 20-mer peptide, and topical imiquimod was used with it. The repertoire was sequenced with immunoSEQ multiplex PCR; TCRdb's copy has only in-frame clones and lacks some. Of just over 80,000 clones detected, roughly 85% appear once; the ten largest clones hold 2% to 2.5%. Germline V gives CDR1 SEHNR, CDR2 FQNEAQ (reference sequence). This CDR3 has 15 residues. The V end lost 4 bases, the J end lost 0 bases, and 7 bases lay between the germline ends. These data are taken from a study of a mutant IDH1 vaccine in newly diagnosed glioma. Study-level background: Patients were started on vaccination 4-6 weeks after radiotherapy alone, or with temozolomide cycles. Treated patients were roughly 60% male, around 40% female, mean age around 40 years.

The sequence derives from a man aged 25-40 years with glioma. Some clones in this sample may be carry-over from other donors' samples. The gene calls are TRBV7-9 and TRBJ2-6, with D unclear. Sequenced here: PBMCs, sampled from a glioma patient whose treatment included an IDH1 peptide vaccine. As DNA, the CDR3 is TGTGCCAGCAGCTCTGGTTACTCTGGGGCCAACGTCCTGACTTTC. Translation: CASSSGYSGANVLTF.